The sequence of this T cell receptor beta chain was determined in a study of CD8+CD57+ T cells in acquired aplastic anemia. Study background: About 9.8 million reads, on average, were obtained for CD4+ cells from healthy donors. Study conclusions and caveats: Patients and controls had CD8+ Simpson's diversity values that were not significantly distinct.

In this sample, this clonotype turned up many times. Its antigen is unknown. TCR beta VDJ and CDR3 profiles were obtained from a genomic DNA template. Via MiXCR, TCRdb re-called the reads, giving one row per CDR3 protein. The repertoire holds 180,000 or so distinct CDR3 sequences, around 45% seen once, with about 2.9% in the top ten. This receptor was identified in a human donor in good health. The sequenced material came from sorted CD4+, CD8+, or CD8+CD57+ T cells (not recorded which) from PBMCs.

DNA for the CDR3: TGCAGTGCTAGGGACAGGTACTATGGCTACACCTTC. Translated: CSARDRYYGYTF. The chain recombines TRBV20-1 with TRBJ1-2; TRBD1 agrees at 7 bases. The CDR3 runs 12 residues. The trim removed 3 bases at V and 3 bases at J, leaving 1 base unmatched. Germline lookup yields CDR1 DFQATT and CDR2 SNEGSKA (reference sequence).